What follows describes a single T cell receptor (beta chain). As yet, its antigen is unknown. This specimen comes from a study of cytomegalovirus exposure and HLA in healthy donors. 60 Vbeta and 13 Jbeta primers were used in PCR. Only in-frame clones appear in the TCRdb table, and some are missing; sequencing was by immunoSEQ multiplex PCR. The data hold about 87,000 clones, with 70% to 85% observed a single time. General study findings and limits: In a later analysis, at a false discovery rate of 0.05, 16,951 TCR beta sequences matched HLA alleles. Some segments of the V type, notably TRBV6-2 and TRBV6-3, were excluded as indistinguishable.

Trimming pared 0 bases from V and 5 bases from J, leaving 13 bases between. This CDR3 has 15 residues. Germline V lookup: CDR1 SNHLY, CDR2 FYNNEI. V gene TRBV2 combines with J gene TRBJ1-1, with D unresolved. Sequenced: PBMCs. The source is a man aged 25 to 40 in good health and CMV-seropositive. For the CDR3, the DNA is TGTGCCAGCAGTGAAGCGCGAGTGTCGCTGACTGAAGCTTTCTTT. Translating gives CASSEARVSLTEAFF.